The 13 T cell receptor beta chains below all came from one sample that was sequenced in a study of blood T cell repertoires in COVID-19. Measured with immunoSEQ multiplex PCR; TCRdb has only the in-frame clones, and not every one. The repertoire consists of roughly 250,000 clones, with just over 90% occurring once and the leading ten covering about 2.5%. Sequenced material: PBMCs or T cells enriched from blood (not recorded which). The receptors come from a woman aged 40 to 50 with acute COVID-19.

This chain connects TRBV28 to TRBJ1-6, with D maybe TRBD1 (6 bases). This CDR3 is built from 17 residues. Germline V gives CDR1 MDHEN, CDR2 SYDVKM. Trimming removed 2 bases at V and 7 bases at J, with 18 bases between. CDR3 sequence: CASSLRGGGFLNSPLHF. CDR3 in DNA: TGTGCCAGCAGTTTAAGGGGGGGTGGGTTCCTCAATTCACCCCTCCACTTT.

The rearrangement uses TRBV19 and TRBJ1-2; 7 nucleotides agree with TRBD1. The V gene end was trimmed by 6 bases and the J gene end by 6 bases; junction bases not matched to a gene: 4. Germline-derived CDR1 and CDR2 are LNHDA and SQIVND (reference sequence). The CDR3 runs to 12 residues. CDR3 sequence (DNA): TGTGCCAGTAGAACGGGACAGAATGGCTACACCTTC. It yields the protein CASRTGQNGYTF.

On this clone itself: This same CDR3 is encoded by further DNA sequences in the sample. CDR3 bases: TGTGCCAGCAGCTTGTCAGGGTATAGCAATCAGCCCCAGCATTTT. It translates to CASSLSGYSNQPQHF. The chain combines TRBV7-2 with TRBJ1-5; weak D call: TRBD1 (5 bases). Trimming removed 3 bases at V and 0 bases at J, with 9 bases between. The CDR3 runs to 15 residues. The germline CDR1 and CDR2 sequences are SGHTA and FQGNSA. Full variable domain (rest looked up from reference TRBV7-2 and TRBJ1-5): GAGVSQSPSNKVTEKGKDVELRCDPISGHTALYWYRQSLGQGLEFLIYFQGNSAPDKSGLPSDRFSAERTGGSVSTLTIQRTQQEDSAVYLCASSLSGYSNQPQHFGDGTRLSIL.

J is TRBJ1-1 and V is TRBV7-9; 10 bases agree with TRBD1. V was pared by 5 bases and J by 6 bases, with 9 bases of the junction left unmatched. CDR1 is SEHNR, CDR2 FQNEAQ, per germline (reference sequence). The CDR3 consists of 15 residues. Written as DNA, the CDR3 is TGTGCCAGCAGCCCCGACAGGGGGCGCGGTCCTGAAGCTTTCTTT. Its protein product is CASSPDRGRGPEAFF.

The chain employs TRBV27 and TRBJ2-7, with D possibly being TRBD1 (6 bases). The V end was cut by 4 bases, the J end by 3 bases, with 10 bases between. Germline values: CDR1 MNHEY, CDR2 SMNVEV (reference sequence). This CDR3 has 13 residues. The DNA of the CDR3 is TGTGCCAGCAGTTATGGACAGCTCTACGAGCAGTACTTC. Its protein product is CASSYGQLYEQYF.

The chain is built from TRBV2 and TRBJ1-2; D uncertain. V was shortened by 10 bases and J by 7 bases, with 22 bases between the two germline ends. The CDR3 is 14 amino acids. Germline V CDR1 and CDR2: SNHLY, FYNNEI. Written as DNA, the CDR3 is TGTGCCATTTCCGGGGAGGGTCGGGTTCGTGGCTACACCTTC. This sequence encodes CAISGEGRVRGYTF.

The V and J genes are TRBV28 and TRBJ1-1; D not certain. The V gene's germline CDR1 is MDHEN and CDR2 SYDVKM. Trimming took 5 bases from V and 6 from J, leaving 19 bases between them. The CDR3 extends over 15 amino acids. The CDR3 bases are TGTGCCAGCAGTGCAGAGACTGGGCCGAGGGCTGAAGCTTTCTTT. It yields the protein CASSAETGPRAEAFF.

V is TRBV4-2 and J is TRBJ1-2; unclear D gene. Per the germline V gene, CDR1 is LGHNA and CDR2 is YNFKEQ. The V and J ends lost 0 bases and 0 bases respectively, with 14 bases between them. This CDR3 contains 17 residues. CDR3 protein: CASSQEFPTEANYGYTF. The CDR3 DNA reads TGTGCCAGCAGCCAAGAATTTCCTACCGAAGCTAACTATGGCTACACCTTC.

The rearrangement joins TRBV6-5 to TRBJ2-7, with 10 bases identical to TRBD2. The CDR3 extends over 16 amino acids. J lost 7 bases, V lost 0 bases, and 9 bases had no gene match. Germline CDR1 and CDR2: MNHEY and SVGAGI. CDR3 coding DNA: TGTGCCAGCAGTTACTCGGCGAGCGGGGGGGTAGGGGAGCAGTACTTC. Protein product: CASSYSASGGVGEQYF.

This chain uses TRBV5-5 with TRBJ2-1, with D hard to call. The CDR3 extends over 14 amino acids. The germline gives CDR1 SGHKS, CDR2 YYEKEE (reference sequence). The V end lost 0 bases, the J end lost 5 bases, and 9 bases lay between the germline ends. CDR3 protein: CASSLGLTNNEQFF. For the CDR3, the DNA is TGTGCCAGCAGCTTGGGACTTACTAACAATGAGCAGTTCTTC.

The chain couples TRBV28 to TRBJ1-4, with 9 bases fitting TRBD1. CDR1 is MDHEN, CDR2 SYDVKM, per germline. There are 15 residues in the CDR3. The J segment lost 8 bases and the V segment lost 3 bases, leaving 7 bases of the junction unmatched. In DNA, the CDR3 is TGTGCCAGCAGTTTTACCGGGACAGGGAACGAAAAACTGTTTTTT. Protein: CASSFTGTGNEKLFF.

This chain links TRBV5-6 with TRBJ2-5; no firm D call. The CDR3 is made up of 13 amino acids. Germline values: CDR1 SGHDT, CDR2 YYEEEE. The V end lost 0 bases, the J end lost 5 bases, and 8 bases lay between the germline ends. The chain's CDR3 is CASSLGLWETQYF. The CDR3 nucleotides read TGTGCCAGCAGCTTGGGACTGTGGGAGACCCAGTACTTC.

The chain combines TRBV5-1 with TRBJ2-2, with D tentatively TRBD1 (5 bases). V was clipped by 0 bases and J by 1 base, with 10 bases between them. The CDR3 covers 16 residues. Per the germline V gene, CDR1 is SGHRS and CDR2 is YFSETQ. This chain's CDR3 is CASSLVRQGNTGELFF. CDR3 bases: TGCGCCAGCAGCTTGGTCCGGCAGGGGAACACCGGGGAGCTGTTTTTT.